The following is a T cell receptor (beta chain) sequence with its context. Its antigen is currently unknown. This record belongs to a study of T cell responses to AZD1222 COVID-19 vaccine. This table comes from immunoSEQ multiplex PCR, and its TCRdb copy is limited to in-frame clones, with some not included. The sample has over 130,000 clones, approximately 87% seen once. Study results and caveats: Seropositive status at baseline applied to only 5 or 6 AZD1222 recipients. Two AZD1222 doses significantly raised spike-specific TCR breadth and depth over controls. In the spike-specific TCR repertoire, nearly half reportedly target unmutated variant regions. Clonal diversity was possibly underestimated, and the donors were mostly white British, with more females.

The germline V gene encodes CDR1 LNHDA and CDR2 SQIVND (reference sequence). This CDR3 region has 14 residues. Deletions cut 3 bases from V and 0 bases from J, with 8 bases between. The clonotype comes from an adult who received the AZD1222 COVID-19 vaccine. This chain uses TRBV19 with TRBJ1-1; D remains ambiguous. This specimen consisted of peripheral blood, obtained 28 days after the second AZD1222 dose. For the CDR3, the DNA is TGTGCCAGTAGTATCGTCTCTATGAACACTGAAGCTTTCTTT. Its protein is CASSIVSMNTEAFF.